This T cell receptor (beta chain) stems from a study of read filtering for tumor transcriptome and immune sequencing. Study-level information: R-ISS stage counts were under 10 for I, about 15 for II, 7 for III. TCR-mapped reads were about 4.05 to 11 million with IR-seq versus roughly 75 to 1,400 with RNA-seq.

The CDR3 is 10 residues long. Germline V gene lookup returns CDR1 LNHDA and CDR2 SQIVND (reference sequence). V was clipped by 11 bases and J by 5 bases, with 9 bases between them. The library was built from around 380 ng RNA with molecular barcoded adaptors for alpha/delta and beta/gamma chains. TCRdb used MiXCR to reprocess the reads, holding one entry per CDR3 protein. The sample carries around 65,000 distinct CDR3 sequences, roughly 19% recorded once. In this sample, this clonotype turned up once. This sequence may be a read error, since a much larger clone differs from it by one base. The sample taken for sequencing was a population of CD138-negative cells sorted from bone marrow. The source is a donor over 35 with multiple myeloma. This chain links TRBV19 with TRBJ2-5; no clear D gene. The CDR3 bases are TGTGCCGGTGGTGAGGAGACCCAGTACTTC. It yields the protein CAGGEETQYF.